Detailed here is one TCR beta chain. Additional DNA sequences in this sample encode the identical CDR3. The sample is drawn from a study of cytomegalovirus exposure and HLA in healthy donors. The PCR made use of 60 Vbeta and 13 Jbeta primers. Measured with immunoSEQ multiplex PCR; TCRdb has only the in-frame clones, and not every one. This repertoire shows roughly 150,000 clones, 64% found once; its top ten account for 2.5% to 3.5%. Germline CDR1 and CDR2: MNHEY and SMNVEV (reference sequence). Between the trimmed V and J ends, which lost 3 bases and 5 bases, there was a span of 22 bases. The CDR3 covers 17 residues.

This TCR came from a woman in her 30s in good health and CMV-seropositive. The chain carries TRBV27 and TRBJ1-1, with a weak D call TRBD1 (6 bases). Input material: PBMCs. For the CDR3, the DNA is TGTGCCAGCAGTTTTATGGGGGCGCGTGTTAGGGTAACTGAAGCTTTCTTT. Translating gives CASSFMGARVRVTEAFF.